This TCR beta chain originates from a study of immune evolution from preneoplasia to lung adenocarcinoma. This CDR3 has 14 residues. Trimming took 0 bases from V and 5 from J, leaving 10 bases between them. Germline V lookup: CDR1 KGHSH, CDR2 LQKENI. This clone was picked up one time. The target antigen is unknown. Clones were read by immunoSEQ multiplex PCR, and TCRdb kept only the in-frame ones, dropping some. This sample has about 11,000 clones, with roughly three quarters found just once. Study observations and caveats: Normal lung had the highest top T cell clone frequencies. Clonality was highest in normal lung, lower in later-stage lesions apparently.

The clonotype comes from a person in their sixties with lung adenocarcinoma. Some clones in this sample may be carry-over from other donors' samples. Sequenced: FFPE normal lung tissue adjacent to the tumor. The V call is TRBV18, the J call TRBJ2-5; no firm D call. The CDR3 DNA reads TGTGCCAGCTCACCACCGGAAGGCAGGGAGACCCAGTACTTC. It is translated as CASSPPEGRETQYF. Full variable domain (remainder filled in from reference TRBV18 and TRBJ2-5): NAGVMQNPRHLVRRRGQEARLRCSPMKGHSHVYWYRQLPEEGLKFMVYLQKENIIDESGMPKERFSAEFPKEGPSILRIQQVVRGDSAAYFCASSPPEGRETQYFGPGTRLLVL.